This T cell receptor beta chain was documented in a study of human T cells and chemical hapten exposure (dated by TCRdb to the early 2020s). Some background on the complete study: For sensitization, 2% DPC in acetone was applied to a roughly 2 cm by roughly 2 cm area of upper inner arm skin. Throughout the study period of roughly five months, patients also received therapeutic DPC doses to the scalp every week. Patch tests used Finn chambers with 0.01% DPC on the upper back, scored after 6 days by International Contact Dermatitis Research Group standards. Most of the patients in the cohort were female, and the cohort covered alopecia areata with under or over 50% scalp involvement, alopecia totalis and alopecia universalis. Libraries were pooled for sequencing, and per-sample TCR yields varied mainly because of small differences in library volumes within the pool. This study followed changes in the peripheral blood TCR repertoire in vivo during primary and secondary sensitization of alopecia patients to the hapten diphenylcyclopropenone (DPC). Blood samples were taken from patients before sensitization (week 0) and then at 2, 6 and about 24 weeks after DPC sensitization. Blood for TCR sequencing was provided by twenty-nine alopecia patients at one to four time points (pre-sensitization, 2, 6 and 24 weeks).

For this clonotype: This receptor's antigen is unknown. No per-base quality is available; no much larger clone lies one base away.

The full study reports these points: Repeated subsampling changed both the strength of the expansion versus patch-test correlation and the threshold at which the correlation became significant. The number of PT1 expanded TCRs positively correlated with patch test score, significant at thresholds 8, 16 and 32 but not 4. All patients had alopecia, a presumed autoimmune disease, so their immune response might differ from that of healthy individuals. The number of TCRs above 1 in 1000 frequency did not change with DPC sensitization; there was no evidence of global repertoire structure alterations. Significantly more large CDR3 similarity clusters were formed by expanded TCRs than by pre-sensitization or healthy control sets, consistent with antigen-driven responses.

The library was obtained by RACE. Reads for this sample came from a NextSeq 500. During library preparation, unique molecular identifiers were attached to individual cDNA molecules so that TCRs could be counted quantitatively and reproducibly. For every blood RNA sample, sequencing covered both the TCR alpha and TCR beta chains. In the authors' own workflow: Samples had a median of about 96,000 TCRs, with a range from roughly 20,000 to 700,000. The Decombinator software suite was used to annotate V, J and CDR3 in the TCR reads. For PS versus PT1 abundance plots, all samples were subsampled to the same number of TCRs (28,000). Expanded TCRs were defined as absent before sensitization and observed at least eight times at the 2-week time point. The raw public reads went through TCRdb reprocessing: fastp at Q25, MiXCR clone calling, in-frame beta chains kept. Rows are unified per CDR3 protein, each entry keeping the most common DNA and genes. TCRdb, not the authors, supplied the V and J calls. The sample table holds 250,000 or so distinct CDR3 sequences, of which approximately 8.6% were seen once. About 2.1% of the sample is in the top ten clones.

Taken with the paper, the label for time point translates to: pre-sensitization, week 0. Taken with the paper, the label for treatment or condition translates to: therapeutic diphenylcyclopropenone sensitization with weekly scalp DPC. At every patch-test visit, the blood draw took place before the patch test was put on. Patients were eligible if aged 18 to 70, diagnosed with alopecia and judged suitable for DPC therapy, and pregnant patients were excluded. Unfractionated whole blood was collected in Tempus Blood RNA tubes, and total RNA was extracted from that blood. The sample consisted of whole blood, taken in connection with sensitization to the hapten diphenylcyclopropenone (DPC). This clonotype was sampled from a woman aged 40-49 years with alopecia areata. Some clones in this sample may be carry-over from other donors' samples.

In nucleotide form, the sequence is TGTGCCAGCAGTTACGTGATCGGGCTAGGATCACCCCTCCACTTT. This translates into CASSYVIGLGSPLHF. This sequence uses TRBV6-5 and TRBJ1-6; the D gene lacks a confident call. The CDR1 and CDR2 encoded by the germline V gene are MNHEY and SVGAGI. Including the terminal cysteine and phenylalanine, the CDR3 comprises 15 residues. CDR3 DNA only is kept here, 45 bases in frame from base 1. Relative to germline, V is 2 bases shorter and J is 10 bases shorter, with 15 bases between their ends.